What follows are 24 T cell receptor beta chains derived from one specimen sequenced in a study of immune evolution from preneoplasia to lung adenocarcinoma. Only in-frame clones appear in the TCRdb table, and some are missing; sequencing was by immunoSEQ multiplex PCR. This table holds roughly 1,200 clones, approximately 84% found once. The sequenced sample consisted of FFPE adjacent normal lung tissue. The receptors shown here come from a person between 55 and 69 years old with lung adenocarcinoma.

Here the CDR3 reads CASSLLSGRISYEQYF. CDR3 bases: TGTGCCAGCAGCTTATTGAGCGGGAGGATCTCCTACGAGCAGTACTTC. The chain couples TRBV7-8 to TRBJ2-7; 9 bases are shared with TRBD2. The CDR3 contains 16 residues. CDR1 and CDR2 from the germline V gene are SGHVS and FQNEAQ. V lost 2 bases, J lost 0 bases, and 5 bases stayed unmatched. Complete variable domain (other parts from reference TRBV7-8 and TRBJ2-7): GAGVSQSPRYKVAKRGQDVALRCDPISGHVSLFWYQQALGQGPEFLTYFQNEAQLDKSGLPSDRFFAERPEGSVSTLKIQRTQQEDSAVYLCASSLLSGRISYEQYFGPGTRLTVT.

The gene calls are TRBV6-5 and TRBJ1-5, with D unresolved. The CDR3 totals 13 residues. Germline V gene lookup returns CDR1 MNHEY and CDR2 SVGAGI. V shed 0 bases and J shed 3 bases, with 3 bases lying between them. CDR3 DNA: TGTGCCAGCAGTTACTCCCCCAATCAGCCCCAGCATTTT. This encodes CASSYSPNQPQHF.

The rearrangement links TRBV4-1 to TRBJ1-2, with D possibly matching TRBD1 (5 bases). The CDR3 covers 15 residues. The germline V gene has CDR1 MGHRA and CDR2 YSYEKL. V shed 1 base and J shed 2 bases, with 11 bases lying between them. The CDR3 sequence: CASSQGPGPNYGYTF. The CDR3, as DNA: TGCGCCAGCAGCCAAGGGCCAGGGCCCAACTATGGCTACACCTTC.

This chain uses TRBV27 with TRBJ2-3; no firm D call. Trimming removed 6 bases at V and 1 base at J, with 8 bases between. The CDR3 totals 13 residues. Per the germline V gene, CDR1 is MNHEY and CDR2 is SMNVEV (reference sequence). As DNA, the CDR3 is TGTGCCAGCAGCCCGCAACGCACAGATACGCAGTATTTT. Translating gives CASSPQRTDTQYF.

This sequence joins TRBV19 and TRBJ2-3; the D gene is possibly TRBD2 (5 bases). The V end was cut by 4 bases, the J end by 6 bases, with 11 bases between. There are 13 residues in the CDR3. CDR1 is LNHDA and CDR2 is SQIVND in the germline V gene (reference sequence). The CDR3 reads CASSTLGSDTQYF. CDR3 coding DNA: TGTGCCAGTAGTACACTAGGATCCGATACGCAGTATTTT.

The J gene is TRBJ1-1, the V gene TRBV18; TRBD1 matches at 9 bases. After removal of 3 bases from V and 6 bases from J, the junction contained 8 bases not matched to a gene. In germline, CDR1 is KGHSH, CDR2 LQKENI. The CDR3 runs 15 residues. The CDR3 loop reads CASSPLGTGTSEAFF. For the CDR3, the DNA is TGTGCCAGCTCACCCCTCGGGACAGGGACTTCTGAAGCTTTCTTT.

The chain is built from TRBV6-4 and TRBJ2-5; 8 positions agree with TRBD2. V dropped 3 bases and J dropped 0; count of bases not matched to a gene: 3. Germline CDR1 is MRHNA and CDR2 is SNTAGT. The CDR3 sequence is 15 residues long. This chain's CDR3 is CASSEGGGNQETQYF. CDR3 sequence (DNA): TGTGCCAGCAGTGAGGGCGGGGGGAACCAAGAGACCCAGTACTTC.

The V gene is TRBV30, the J gene TRBJ1-6, with 7 bases aligning to TRBD1. The CDR3 totals 13 residues. Looked up from germline, CDR1 is GTSNPN and CDR2 is SVGIG (reference sequence). Trimming at V came to 4 bases and at J to 7 bases, leaving 4 bases not matched to a gene. This CDR3 reads CAWKGQLNSPLHF. The CDR3, as DNA: TGTGCCTGGAAGGGACAGCTGAATTCACCCCTCCACTTT. The variable domain in full, completed from reference TRBV30 and TRBJ1-6, reads SQTIHQWPATLVQPVGSPLSLECTVEGTSNPNLYWYRQAAGRGLQLLFYSVGIGQISSEVPQNLSASRPQDRQFILSSKKLLLSDSGFYLCAWKGQLNSPLHFGNGTRLTVT.

The rearrangement links TRBV7-9 to TRBJ2-7; D not certain. Trimming pared 8 bases from V and 2 bases from J, leaving 10 bases between. Germline CDR1 SEHNR, CDR2 FQNEAQ (reference sequence). This CDR3 region has 12 residues. CDR3 sequence: CASGLETYEQYF. The CDR3 DNA follows: TGTGCCAGCGGCCTAGAAACCTACGAGCAGTACTTC.

The CDR3 nucleotides read TGTGCCAGCAGCCAAGATCGAAGCGGCTCCTACAATGAGCAGTTCTTC. Amino acids: CASSQDRSGSYNEQFF. J is TRBJ2-1 and V is TRBV4-2; D might be TRBD2 (5 bases). With 0 bases removed from V and 0 bases from J, the gap between germline ends came to 9 bases. In germline, CDR1 is LGHNA, CDR2 YNFKEQ. This CDR3 is built from 16 residues.

The rearrangement joins TRBV4-1 to TRBJ1-2; unclear D gene. From germline, CDR1 is MGHRA and CDR2 YSYEKL. This CDR3 has 13 amino acids. V was shortened by 4 bases and J by 5 bases, with 11 bases between the two germline ends. Here the CDR3 reads CASSPDRLYGYTF. The CDR3 coding sequence is TGCGCCAGCAGCCCGGACCGATTGTATGGCTACACCTTC.

The chain links TRBV7-3 to TRBJ1-6, with a tentative D call TRBD1 (5 bases). Germline V gene data show CDR1 as SGHTA and CDR2 as FQGTGA. CDR3 length equals 13 residues. The germline V and J ends were trimmed by 6 bases and 5 bases, with 8 bases remaining between them. CDR3 amino acids: CASRWGNNSPLHF. In DNA, the CDR3 is TGTGCCAGCAGGTGGGGCAATAATTCACCCCTCCACTTT.

The chain combines TRBV5-5 with TRBJ1-1; D uncertain. The CDR3 runs to 12 residues. The germline V and J ends were trimmed by 2 bases and 7 bases, with 9 bases remaining between them. Looked up from germline, CDR1 is SGHKS and CDR2 is YYEKEE (reference sequence). CDR3 sequence: CASSLLAIEAFF. The CDR3 region has the DNA TGTGCCAGCAGCTTATTGGCTATTGAAGCTTTCTTT. The entire variable domain, with the rest obtained from reference TRBV5-5 and TRBJ1-1, is as follows: DAGVTQSPTHLIKTRGQQVTLRCSPISGHKSVSWYQQVLGQGPQFIFQYYEKEERGRGNFPDRFSARQFPNYSSELNVNALLLGDSALYLCASSLLAIEAFFGQGTRLTVV.

This clone was found once. The V call is TRBV7-6, the J call TRBJ2-7; a weak D match, TRBD1 (6 bases). This CDR3 has 12 residues. Germline V CDR1 and CDR2: SGHVS, FNYEAQ. V lost 2 bases, J lost 6 bases, and 8 bases lay in between. CDR3 residues: CASSLTGTEQYF. The DNA for the CDR3 is TGTGCCAGCAGCTTAACAGGGACCGAGCAGTACTTC.

This clone was detected only once. The chain links TRBV28 to TRBJ2-7, with a weak D call TRBD2 (5 bases). The germline V gene has CDR1 MDHEN and CDR2 SYDVKM. CDR3 size: 14 residues. Trimming cost V 7 bases and J 0 bases, with 13 bases left between them. This chain's CDR3 is CASTLGLASYEQYF. The CDR3, as DNA: TGTGCCAGCACCCTAGGGCTAGCCTCCTACGAGCAGTACTTC.

V gene TRBV19 combines with J gene TRBJ2-7, with a tentative D call TRBD1 (6 bases). The CDR3 runs 14 residues. V shed 5 bases and J shed 4 bases, with 15 bases lying between them. CDR1 and CDR2 from the germline V gene are LNHDA and SQIVND (reference sequence). The CDR3 protein is CASSLKTGSYEQYF. For the CDR3, the DNA is TGTGCCAGTAGTTTAAAGACAGGTTCGTACGAGCAGTACTTC.

V and J are TRBV5-5 and TRBJ2-7; the match to TRBD1 covers 9 bases. The junction had 5 bases not matched to a gene; V was cut back by 4 bases and J by 6 bases. The length of the CDR3 is 13 residues. CDR1 is SGHKS and CDR2 is YYEKEE in the germline V gene (reference sequence). The chain's CDR3 is CASSRTGAGEQYF. As DNA, the CDR3 is TGTGCCAGCAGCCGGACAGGGGCGGGCGAGCAGTACTTC.

The sample holds a few counts of this clone. The rearrangement links TRBV5-4 to TRBJ1-1; perhaps TRBD1 as D (6 bases). The CDR3 length is 13 residues. Trimming stripped 4 bases from V and 5 bases from J, with 12 bases between. CDR1 is SGHNT, CDR2 YYREEE, per germline (reference sequence). The CDR3 region is CASSLLGGTEAFF. In DNA form, the CDR3 reads TGTGCCAGCAGCCTACTAGGGGGTACTGAAGCTTTCTTT.

This chain uses TRBV15 with TRBJ2-3; D is unresolved. Trimming removed 3 bases from V and 5 bases from J, with 9 bases in between. From germline, CDR1 is LNHNV and CDR2 YYDKDF (reference sequence). The CDR3 spans 13 residues. Written as DNA, the CDR3 is TGTGCCACCAGCAGCTTTTATATAGATACGCAGTATTTT. Its translation: CATSSFYIDTQYF.

V usage is TRBV11-2 and J usage is TRBJ2-2, with 7 bases identical to TRBD2. In germline, CDR1 is SGHAT, CDR2 FQNNGV. The V segment lost 4 bases and the J segment 5 bases; nucleotides outside the gene matches: 7. The CDR3 contains 15 residues. The CDR3 sequence is CASSSAGVRTGELFF. The CDR3 DNA follows: TGTGCCAGCAGCTCTGCGGGAGTCCGGACCGGGGAGCTGTTTTTT.

This chain uses TRBV23-1 with TRBJ2-7; a weak D match, TRBD1 (6 bases). TRBV23-1 is reported as an ORF; its role is uncertain. This CDR3 spans 15 amino acids. Trimming left V 2 bases short and J 2 bases short, with 13 bases between. The DNA of the CDR3 is TGCGCCAGCAGTCAAGAAAACAGGGAGACCTACGAGCAGTACTTC. This encodes CASSQENRETYEQYF.

The gene calls are TRBV30 and TRBJ2-7; D perhaps matches TRBD2 (7 bases). CDR3 length equals 15 residues. With 0 bases removed from V and 7 bases from J, the gap between germline ends came to 19 bases. Per germline, CDR1 GTSNPN and CDR2 SVGIG (reference sequence). The CDR3 DNA follows: TGTGCCTGGAGTGTCGGGGGGCATGGGGCGAAGGAGCAGTACTTC. Amino acid sequence: CAWSVGGHGAKEQYF.

The V call is TRBV5-6, the J call TRBJ2-7; D may be TRBD1 (6 bases). The CDR3 spans 15 residues. Germline-derived CDR1 and CDR2 are SGHDT and YYEEEE. The V end was cut by 1 base, the J end by 3 bases, with 14 bases between. The CDR3 is CASSLWERRGYEQYF. For the CDR3, the DNA is TGTGCCAGCAGCTTGTGGGAGCGCAGGGGCTACGAGCAGTACTTC.

V usage is TRBV5-6 and J usage is TRBJ2-7, with a weak D call TRBD1 (6 bases). The CDR3 consists of 14 residues. Trimming pared 4 bases from V and 1 base from J, leaving 12 bases between. From germline, CDR1 is SGHDT and CDR2 YYEEEE. The CDR3 loop reads CASSRGQSSYEQYF. The CDR3, as DNA: TGTGCCAGCAGCCGTGGACAGAGTTCCTACGAGCAGTACTTC. Based on the CDR3 plus reference TRBV5-6 and TRBJ2-7, the full variable domain is DAGVTQSPTHLIKTRGQQVTLRCSPKSGHDTVSWYQQALGQGPQFIFQYYEEEERQRGNFPDRFSGHQFPNYSSELNVNALLLGDSALYLCASSRGQSSYEQYFGPGTRLTVT.